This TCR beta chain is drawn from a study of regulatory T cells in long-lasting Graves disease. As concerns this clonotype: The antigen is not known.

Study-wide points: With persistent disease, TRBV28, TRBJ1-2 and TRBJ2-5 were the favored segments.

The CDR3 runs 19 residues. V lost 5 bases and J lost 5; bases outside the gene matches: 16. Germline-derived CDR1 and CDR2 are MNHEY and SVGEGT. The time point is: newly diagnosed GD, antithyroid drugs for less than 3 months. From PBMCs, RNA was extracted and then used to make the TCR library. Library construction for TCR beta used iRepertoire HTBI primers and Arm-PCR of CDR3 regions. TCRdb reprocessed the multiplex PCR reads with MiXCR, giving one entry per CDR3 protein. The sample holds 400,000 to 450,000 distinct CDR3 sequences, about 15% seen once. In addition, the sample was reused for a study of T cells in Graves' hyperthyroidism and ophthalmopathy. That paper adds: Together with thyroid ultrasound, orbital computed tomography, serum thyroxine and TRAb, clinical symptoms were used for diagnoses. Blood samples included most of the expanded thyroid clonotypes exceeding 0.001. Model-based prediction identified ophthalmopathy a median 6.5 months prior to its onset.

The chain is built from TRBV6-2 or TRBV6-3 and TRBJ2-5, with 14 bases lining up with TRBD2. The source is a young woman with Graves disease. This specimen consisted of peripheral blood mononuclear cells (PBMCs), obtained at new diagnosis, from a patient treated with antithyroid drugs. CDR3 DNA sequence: TGTGCCAGCAGTGCCCATTACCCGTCGACTAGCGGGAGGGTTGAGACCCAGTACTTC. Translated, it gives CASSAHYPSTSGRVETQYF.